Listed below are T cell receptor beta chains from one sample, sequenced in a study of preoperative IRX-2 immunotherapy in early breast cancer. Produced via immunoSEQ multiplex PCR; TCRdb's table is partial and in-frame only. Here the sample spans 90,000 to 100,000 clones, 75% to 90% being singletons. Sequencing was performed on tumor tissue, taken after IRX-2 immunotherapy. The receptors here all came from a human donor with breast cancer. CDR3s include the opening cysteine and the closing phenylalanine or tryptophan. D genes are given only for firm matches. Not all rows give a size; the values are once, few, many and, for expanded clones, a class.

J gene: TRBJ1-2; D gene: NA; clone size: NA; V gene: TRBV7-1; CDR3 protein: CASSLYRSDYGYTF; CDR3 DNA: TGTGCCAGCAGCTTATACAGGTCCGACTATGGCTACACCTTC
J gene: TRBJ2-1; D gene: TRBD2; clone size: NA; V gene: TRBV6-8; CDR3 protein: CASSYRGTRSYNEQFF; CDR3 DNA: TGTGCCAGCAGTTACCGGGGGACTAGGAGCTACAATGAGCAGTTCTTC
J gene: TRBJ2-7; D gene: NA; clone size: NA; V gene: TRBV7-4; CDR3 protein: CASSSDQDRNDSYEQYF; CDR3 DNA: TGTGCTAGCAGCTCGGACCAAGACAGGAACGATTCCTACGAGCAGTACTTC
J gene: TRBJ2-5; D gene: NA; clone size: NA; V gene: TRBV5-1; CDR3 protein: CASSLGTGYQETQYF; CDR3 DNA: TGCGCCAGCAGCTTGGGTACCGGGTACCAAGAGACCCAGTACTTC
J gene: TRBJ2-5; D gene: NA; clone size: NA; V gene: TRBV19; CDR3 protein: CASKKAGGLSETQYF; CDR3 DNA: TGTGCCAGTAAGAAGGCCGGGGGGCTTTCAGAGACCCAGTACTTC
J gene: TRBJ2-1; D gene: TRBD2; clone size: NA; V gene: TRBV23-1; CDR3 protein: CASSPRARTSGYNEQFF; CDR3 DNA: TGCGCCAGCAGCCCACGAGCCAGGACTAGCGGTTACAATGAGCAGTTCTTC
J gene: TRBJ2-5; D gene: TRBD1; clone size: NA; V gene: TRBV5-1; CDR3 protein: CASSRGTGHEETQYF; CDR3 DNA: TGCGCCAGCAGCAGGGGGACAGGCCACGAAGAGACCCAGTACTTC
J gene: TRBJ2-2; D gene: NA; clone size: NA; V gene: TRBV23-1; CDR3 protein: CASSLGGGTNTGELFF; CDR3 DNA: TGCGCCAGCAGCTTAGGGGGCGGGACCAACACCGGGGAGCTGTTTTTT
J gene: TRBJ2-7; D gene: NA; clone size: NA; V gene: TRBV19; CDR3 protein: CASSVPGFYEQYF; CDR3 DNA: TGTGCCAGTAGTGTACCGGGGTTTTACGAGCAGTACTTC
J gene: TRBJ2-5; D gene: NA; clone size: NA; V gene: TRBV15; CDR3 protein: CATSRDSAGGETQYF; CDR3 DNA: TGTGCCACCAGCAGAGATTCAGCTGGGGGGGAGACCCAGTACTTC
J gene: TRBJ1-4; D gene: TRBD1; clone size: few; V gene: TRBV6-8; CDR3 protein: CASSSRTGGYEKLFF; CDR3 DNA: TGTGCCAGCAGTTCACGGACAGGGGGCTATGAAAAACTGTTTTTT
J gene: TRBJ1-1; D gene: TRBD1; clone size: NA; V gene: TRBV15; CDR3 protein: CATSRELQGQNTEAFF; CDR3 DNA: TGTGCCACCAGCAGAGAATTACAGGGGCAGAACACTGAAGCTTTCTTT
J gene: TRBJ1-6; D gene: TRBD1; clone size: few; V gene: TRBV5-1; CDR3 protein: CASSRDRDNSPLHF; CDR3 DNA: TGCGCCAGCAGCCGTGACAGGGATAATTCACCCCTCCACTTT
J gene: TRBJ1-5; D gene: NA; clone size: once; V gene: TRBV5-1; CDR3 protein: CASSLAAGSNQPQHF; CDR3 DNA: TGCGCCAGCAGCTTGGCAGCGGGGAGCAATCAGCCCCAGCATTTT
J gene: TRBJ2-2; D gene: NA; clone size: NA; V gene: TRBV18; CDR3 protein: CASSSITNTGELFF; CDR3 DNA: TGTGCCAGCTCATCCATAACGAACACCGGGGAGCTGTTTTTT
J gene: TRBJ2-7; D gene: NA; clone size: NA; V gene: TRBV6-8; CDR3 protein: CASSSYPGTAYEQYF; CDR3 DNA: TGTGCCAGCAGTTCCTACCCGGGTACTGCATACGAGCAGTACTTC
J gene: TRBJ1-1; D gene: NA; clone size: NA; V gene: TRBV7-1; CDR3 protein: CASSLFLQAAMNTEAFF; CDR3 DNA: TGTGCCAGCAGCTTATTTCTTCAGGCAGCAATGAACACTGAAGCTTTCTTT
J gene: TRBJ1-1; D gene: NA; clone size: NA; V gene: TRBV28; CDR3 protein: CASSFPGITEAFF; CDR3 DNA: TGTGCCAGCAGTTTCCCAGGGATCACTGAAGCTTTCTTT
J gene: TRBJ2-1; D gene: TRBD2; clone size: once; V gene: TRBV5-1; CDR3 protein: CASSQTSGGSYNEQFF; CDR3 DNA: TGCGCCAGCAGCCAGACTAGCGGGGGATCCTACAATGAGCAGTTCTTC
J gene: TRBJ1-2; D gene: NA; clone size: NA; V gene: TRBV12-5; CDR3 protein: CASGSGMGGYGYTF; CDR3 DNA: TGTGCTAGTGGTTCCGGGATGGGAGGCTATGGCTACACCTTC
J gene: TRBJ2-1; D gene: TRBD2; clone size: NA; V gene: TRBV6-8; CDR3 protein: CASSYTGLAGGYEQFF; CDR3 DNA: TGTGCCAGCAGTTATACAGGACTAGCGGGAGGGTATGAGCAGTTCTTC
J gene: TRBJ1-2; D gene: TRBD1; clone size: NA; V gene: TRBV15; CDR3 protein: CATSRVEGARGYTF; CDR3 DNA: TGTGCCACCAGCAGAGTGGAGGGGGCACGGGGCTACACCTTC
J gene: TRBJ1-1; D gene: NA; clone size: NA; V gene: TRBV6-8; CDR3 protein: CAISSGGRFQTEAFF; CDR3 DNA: TGTGCCATCAGTAGCGGGGGGCGCTTCCAGACTGAAGCTTTCTTT
J gene: TRBJ2-5; D gene: NA; clone size: NA; V gene: TRBV29-1; CDR3 protein: CSVPPGGIQETQYF; CDR3 DNA: TGCAGCGTGCCTCCCGGGGGAATACAAGAGACCCAGTACTTC
J gene: TRBJ2-7; D gene: TRBD2; clone size: NA; V gene: TRBV6-8; CDR3 protein: CASTRDGGGWPYEQYF; CDR3 DNA: TGTGCCAGCACTCGAGACGGGGGAGGGTGGCCCTACGAGCAGTACTTC
J gene: TRBJ1-3; D gene: NA; clone size: NA; V gene: TRBV19; CDR3 protein: CASSPPRADPRRNTIYF; CDR3 DNA: TGTGCCAGTAGTCCCCCGCGGGCCGATCCTCGGAGAAACACCATATATTTT
J gene: TRBJ1-5; D gene: TRBD1; clone size: NA; V gene: TRBV2; CDR3 protein: CASSGQGPAPQHF; CDR3 DNA: TGTGCCAGCAGTGGACAGGGCCCGGCGCCCCAGCATTTT